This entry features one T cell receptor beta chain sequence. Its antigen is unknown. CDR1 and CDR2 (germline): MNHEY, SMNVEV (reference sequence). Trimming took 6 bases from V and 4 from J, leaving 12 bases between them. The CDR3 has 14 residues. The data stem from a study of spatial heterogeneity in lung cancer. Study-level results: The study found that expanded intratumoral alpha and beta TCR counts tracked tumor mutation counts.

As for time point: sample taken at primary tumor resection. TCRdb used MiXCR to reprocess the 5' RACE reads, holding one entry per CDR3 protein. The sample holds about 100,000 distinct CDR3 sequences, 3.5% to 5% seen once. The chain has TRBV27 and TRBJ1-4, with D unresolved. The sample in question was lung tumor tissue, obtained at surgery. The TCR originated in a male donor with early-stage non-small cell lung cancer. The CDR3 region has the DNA TGTGCCAGCAGCCTTATTCCCATTAATGAAAAACTGTTTTTT. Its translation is CASSLIPINEKLFF.